The next 20 T cell receptor beta chains were all read from a single sample in a study of cytomegalovirus exposure and HLA in healthy donors. 60 Vbeta and 13 Jbeta primers were used in PCR. Libraries were prepared by immunoSEQ multiplex PCR; TCRdb keeps only in-frame clonotypes and omits some of them. The sample has some 120,000 clones. Sequences were obtained from PBMCs. The receptors were gathered from a young man in good health and CMV-seronegative.

The chain couples TRBV7-2 to TRBJ2-7; TRBD2 agrees at 13 bases. This CDR3 comprises 14 residues. CDR1 is SGHTA and CDR2 is FQGNSA in the germline V gene. V lost 10 bases and J lost 4; bases outside the gene matches: 7. DNA of the CDR3: TGTGCCACCTCACTAGCGGGAGGGCCTTACGAGCAGTACTTC. The encoded protein is CATSLAGGPYEQYF.

V usage is TRBV25-1 and J usage is TRBJ2-1; tentative D call: TRBD2 (6 bases). The CDR3 runs 15 residues. V lost 2 bases to trimming and J lost 6 bases, with 14 bases between them. Germline V gene data show CDR1 as MGHDK and CDR2 as SYGVNS. The CDR3 DNA reads as TGTGCCAGCAGTGAACTGGCGGGGAACGCCAATGAGCAGTTCTTC. This translates into CASSELAGNANEQFF.

The chain uses TRBV28 and TRBJ1-5; D is undetermined. The CDR3 extends over 12 amino acids. Deletions cut 2 bases from V and 9 bases from J, with 8 bases between. The germline V gene encodes CDR1 MDHEN and CDR2 SYDVKM. The CDR3 protein is CASSLPPGPQHF. The CDR3 DNA follows: TGTGCCAGCAGTTTACCCCCGGGGCCCCAGCATTTT.

The rearrangement joins TRBV4-1 to TRBJ2-7; 10 nucleotides match TRBD1. Germline lookup yields CDR1 MGHRA and CDR2 YSYEKL. J gave up 5 bases and V 3 bases, and 4 bases lay outside the gene matches. The CDR3 runs to 14 residues. The CDR3 DNA sequence: TGCGCCAGCAGCCATCCGGGACAGGGGAACGAGCAGTACTTC. This codes for CASSHPGQGNEQYF.

The chain is built from TRBV5-1 and TRBJ1-2; D gene unclear. CDR1 is SGHRS, CDR2 YFSETQ, per germline. V lost 4 bases and J lost 6, with 10 bases in between. This CDR3 spans 12 amino acids. This CDR3 is CASSAGFDGYTF. In DNA, the CDR3 is TGCGCCAGCAGCGCGGGTTTCGATGGCTACACCTTC.

The chain joins TRBV30 to TRBJ1-5; 8 nucleotides line up with TRBD1. The germline gives CDR1 GTSNPN, CDR2 SVGIG (reference sequence). CDR3 length equals 18 residues. Trimming took 2 bases from V and 2 from J; bases not matched to a gene: 14. The CDR3 loop is CAWSRYTGGVAGNQPQHF. CDR3 bases: TGTGCCTGGAGTCGTTACACAGGGGGGGTTGCGGGCAATCAGCCCCAGCATTTT.

The rearrangement joins TRBV7-8 to TRBJ2-3; no reliable D call. Germline CDR1 is SGHVS and CDR2 is FQNEAQ. The V gene lost 2 bases and the J gene lost 7 bases, with 13 bases spanning the gap. The CDR3 spans 14 residues. CDR3 region: CASSLSGPLNTQYF. The CDR3 DNA is TGTGCCAGCAGCTTATCAGGTCCCTTGAATACGCAGTATTTT.

V is TRBV6-5 and J is TRBJ1-1; perhaps TRBD1 as D (6 bases). CDR3 length: 15 residues. Germline assignment: CDR1 MNHEY and CDR2 SVGAGI. Trimming shortened V by 4 bases and J by 4 bases, and 16 bases separated the two germline ends. The CDR3 loop reads CASSSPSRGTTEAFF. DNA of the CDR3: TGTGCCAGCAGTTCCCCATCGAGGGGGACCACTGAAGCTTTCTTT.

V gene TRBV7-2 combines with J gene TRBJ1-5; TRBD1 matches 7 bases. V gave up 6 bases and J gave up 3 bases; unmatched junction bases: 8. The germline gives CDR1 SGHTA, CDR2 FQGNSA. The CDR3 is made up of 15 amino acids. The CDR3 DNA follows: TGTGCCAGCAGTCTTGGGGGACAGATCAATCAGCCCCAGCATTTT. It specifies CASSLGGQINQPQHF.

The V call is TRBV21-1, the J call TRBJ2-3; TRBD1 is taken as the D call from the table, unchecked against the DNA. TRBV21-1 is a pseudogene segment. The length of the CDR3 is 15 residues. The CDR3 DNA follows: TGTGCCAGCAGCAAAGTGCCAGGGAGCACAGATACGCAGTATTTT. It specifies CASSKVPGSTDTQYF.

The CDR3 nucleotides read TGTGCCAGCAGTGAAGCGGCCTTATCGATCGAGCCCCAGCATTTT. Translating it yields CASSEAALSIEPQHF. V and J are TRBV6-1 and TRBJ1-5; D call uncertain. Germline CDR1 reads MNHNS; CDR2 reads SASEGT. CDR3 length equals 15 residues. Deletions cut 0 bases from V and 8 bases from J, with 14 bases between.

V usage is TRBV25-1 and J usage is TRBJ2-5; a weak D match, TRBD2 (6 bases). The germline V gene encodes CDR1 MGHDK and CDR2 SYGVNS. The ends were cut back, 2 bases at V and 3 bases at J, with 7 bases in the middle. This CDR3 is 13 amino acids long. The CDR3 reads CASSEVAEETQYF. The CDR3 DNA follows: TGTGCCAGCAGTGAAGTAGCGGAAGAGACCCAGTACTTC.

The genes are TRBV10-2 and TRBJ2-3; the match to TRBD2 covers 10 bases. Germline V gene sequence: CDR1 WSHSY, CDR2 SAAADI. V gave up 5 bases and J gave up 2 bases; unmatched junction bases: 4. The CDR3 contains 15 residues. The CDR3 sequence: CASSLAGAHTDTQYF. In DNA, the CDR3 is TGCGCCAGCAGTCTAGCGGGGGCCCACACAGATACGCAGTATTTT.

V gene TRBV5-6 combines with J gene TRBJ1-1, with D possibly matching TRBD1 (6 bases). Germline V gene sequence: CDR1 SGHDT, CDR2 YYEEEE. V lost 2 bases, J lost 6 bases, and 11 bases lay in between. The length of the CDR3 is 13 residues. CDR3 nucleotide sequence: TGTGCCAGCAGCTTAGGGGGGAGGGCTGAAGCTTTCTTT. Its protein product is CASSLGGRAEAFF.

The chain has TRBV7-9 and TRBJ2-3, with TRBD2 matching 7 bases. The V segment lost 7 bases and the J segment 4 bases; nucleotides outside the gene matches: 11. This CDR3 contains 15 residues. Germline CDR1 is SEHNR and CDR2 is FQNEAQ (reference sequence). Here the CDR3 DNA reads TGTGCCAGCACGGCGGGACTACGTGAATCAGATACGCAGTATTTT. As protein: CASTAGLRESDTQYF.

The chain employs TRBV28 and TRBJ2-3; TRBD1 is a possible D gene (6 bases). CDR3 length: 17 amino acids. V gave up 6 bases and J gave up 0 bases, with 19 bases separating them. Germline CDR1 reads MDHEN; CDR2 reads SYDVKM. The CDR3 sequence: CASRNQGSPSSTDTQYF. DNA for the CDR3: TGTGCCAGCAGGAACCAGGGGTCGCCTTCTAGCACAGATACGCAGTATTTT.

This chain uses TRBV10-3 with TRBJ2-1; 13 positions agree with TRBD2. CDR1 is ENHRY and CDR2 is SYGVKD in the germline V gene. The CDR3 is 18 amino acids. J was trimmed by 0 bases and V by 6 bases; bases with no gene match: 8. The DNA of the CDR3 is TGTGCCATCAGGGGGGGACTAGCGGGGCCTAGCTCCTACAATGAGCAGTTCTTC. Translating gives CAIRGGLAGPSSYNEQFF.

As to this clone: It is likely a read error, because the conserved phenylalanine at the end of the CDR3 is missing. The J gene is TRBJ1-6, the V gene TRBV5-4; weak D call: TRBD1 (6 bases). The length of the CDR3 is 15 residues. Looked up from germline, CDR1 is SGHNT and CDR2 is YYREEE (reference sequence). V was clipped by 4 bases and J by 11 bases, with 19 bases between them. The CDR3 reads CASSGTPGTLTPLHS. In DNA, the CDR3 is TGTGCCAGCAGCGGAACCCCCGGGACATTGACACCCCTCCACTCT.

CDR3 sequence (DNA): TGTGCCAGCAGTTCACATATTCGACAGGGATCACCCCTCCACTTT. Its protein product is CASSSHIRQGSPLHF. This sequence joins TRBV6-5 and TRBJ1-6; the match to TRBD1 covers 7 bases. This CDR3 region has 15 residues. Germline CDR1 reads MNHEY; CDR2 reads SVGAGI. The J segment lost 10 bases and the V segment lost 4 bases, leaving 10 bases of the junction unmatched.

The V call is TRBV5-1, the J call TRBJ2-1, with D uncertain. This CDR3 contains 15 residues. The germline V and J ends were trimmed by 5 bases and 7 bases, with 19 bases remaining between them. The germline V gene encodes CDR1 SGHRS and CDR2 YFSETQ. The CDR3 region has the DNA TGCGCCAGCAGTGTGGTCGCGGCCACTGGAAATGAGCAGTTCTTC. Its protein product is CASSVVAATGNEQFF.